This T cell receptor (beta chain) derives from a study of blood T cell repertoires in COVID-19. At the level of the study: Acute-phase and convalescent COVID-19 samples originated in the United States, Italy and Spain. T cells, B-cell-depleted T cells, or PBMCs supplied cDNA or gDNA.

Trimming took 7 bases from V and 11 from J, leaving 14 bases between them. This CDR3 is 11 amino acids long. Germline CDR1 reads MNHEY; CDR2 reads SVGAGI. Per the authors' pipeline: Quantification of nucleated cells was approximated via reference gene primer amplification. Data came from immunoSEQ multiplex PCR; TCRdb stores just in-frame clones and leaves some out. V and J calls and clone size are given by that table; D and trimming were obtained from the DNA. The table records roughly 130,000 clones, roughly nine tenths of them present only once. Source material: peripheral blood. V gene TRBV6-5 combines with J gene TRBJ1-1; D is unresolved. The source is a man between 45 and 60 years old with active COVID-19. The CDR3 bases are TGTGCCAGCACCTCCGGGAGCGGGGCTTTCTTT. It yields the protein CASTSGSGAFF.